The 29 T cell receptor beta chains reported below all come from one sample, sequenced in a study of T-cell reconstitution after alpha-beta-depleted transplantation in children. Preparation of the TCRbeta library involved a method that used unique molecular identifiers. TCRdb reprocessed the PCR reads via MiXCR and lists one record per CDR3 protein. The data hold under 35,000 distinct CDR3 sequences, with 15% to 20% observed a single time. The sequences come from PBMCs, mostly from graft donor cells, collected 60 days after TCRalphabeta/CD19-depleted stem cell transplant. The source is a male patient aged 2 to 9 who had a stem cell transplant for acute lymphoblastic leukemia, so the T cells may come from the graft donor.

This clonotype was counted a few times. In DNA, the CDR3 is TGTGCCAGCAGCACTAGCGGGACTGGGGTCAATGAGCAGTTCTTC. Translating gives CASSTSGTGVNEQFF. The genes are TRBV6-4 and TRBJ2-1, with 10 bases lining up with TRBD2. CDR3 size: 15 residues. V shed 6 bases and J 6 bases; nucleotides not matched to a gene: 8. Germline values: CDR1 MRHNA, CDR2 SNTAGT.

This clonotype is categorized as hyperexpanded. The chain links TRBV5-6 to TRBJ2-5; 11 nucleotides match TRBD2. The V segment lost 0 bases and the J segment 3 bases; nucleotides outside the gene matches: 1. The germline V gene encodes CDR1 SGHDT and CDR2 YYEEEE. The CDR3 consists of 15 residues. As DNA, the CDR3 is TGTGCCAGCAGCTTGGAACTAGCGGGGGAAGAGACCCAGTACTTC. The encoded protein is CASSLELAGEETQYF.

There are many counts of this clonotype. The chain combines TRBV5-8 with TRBJ2-3; D is undetermined. Between the trimmed V and J ends, which lost 3 bases and 2 bases, there was a span of 10 bases. This CDR3 comprises 14 residues. Germline V gene sequence: CDR1 SGHTS, CDR2 YDEGEE. The CDR3 DNA sequence: TGTGCCAGCAGCTCTACATGGCACACAGATACGCAGTATTTT. Its translation is CASSSTWHTDTQYF.

This clonotype was seen many times. This chain connects TRBV2 to TRBJ2-7; 8 bases line up with TRBD2. The J segment lost 7 bases and the V segment lost 3 bases, leaving 17 bases of the junction unmatched. CDR1 and CDR2 (germline): SNHLY, FYNNEI. This CDR3 is 17 amino acids long. The CDR3, as DNA: TGTGCCAGCAGTGATACCGCGGGGGGCGGGAGGATTGGGGAGCAGTACTTC. Translated, it gives CASSDTAGGGRIGEQYF.

J is TRBJ2-7 and V is TRBV7-2; possible D gene TRBD2, 5 bases. The CDR3 is 15 amino acids. CDR1 SGHTA and CDR2 FQGNSA come from the germline V gene. The V gene lost 1 base and the J gene lost 9 bases, with 19 bases spanning the gap. The CDR3 region has the DNA TGTGCCAGCAGCTTAGTGTCTAGCCCCGAAGCCTGGCAGTACTTC. Translating it yields CASSLVSSPEAWQYF.

The chain has TRBV12-3 or TRBV12-4 and TRBJ2-5, with 13 bases aligning to TRBD2. The length of the CDR3 is 15 residues. The V segment lost 6 bases and the J segment 4 bases; nucleotides outside the gene matches: 5. The CDR3, as DNA: TGTGCCAGCAGCCCAGGACTAGCGGGAGCAGAGACCCAGTACTTC. Amino acids: CASSPGLAGAETQYF.

The chain combines TRBV12-3 or TRBV12-4 with TRBJ2-6, with no clear D. Between the trimmed V and J ends, which lost 5 bases and 4 bases, there was a span of 9 bases. The CDR3 sequence is 14 residues long. The CDR3 bases are TGTGCCAGCAGTCGGATGGGGGGGGCCAACGTCCTGACTTTC. This codes for CASSRMGGANVLTF.

The V call is TRBV7-6, the J call TRBJ2-3, with D possibly TRBD1 on 6 matching bases. This CDR3 is built from 13 residues. The V end lost 5 bases, the J end lost 5 bases, and 11 bases lay between the germline ends. Germline assignment: CDR1 SGHVS and CDR2 FNYEAQ. Here the CDR3 DNA reads TGTGCCAGCAGCGGGGGCCCGGGAGATACGCAGTATTTT. Translation: CASSGGPGDTQYF.

The V gene is TRBV11-2, the J gene TRBJ1-3, with a possible D match to TRBD1 (5 bases). Germline CDR1 and CDR2: SGHAT and FQNNGV. The V gene lost 2 bases and the J gene lost 4 bases, with 15 bases spanning the gap. The CDR3 covers 16 residues. The CDR3 reads CASSLSTGTGGNTIYF. In DNA, the CDR3 is TGTGCCAGCAGCTTATCCACCGGGACGGGAGGAAACACCATATATTTT. The full variable domain, its missing parts supplied by reference TRBV11-2 and TRBJ1-3, is EAGVAQSPRYKIIEKRQSVAFWCNPISGHATLYWYQQILGQGPKLLIQFQNNGVVDDSQLPKDRFSAERLKGVDSTLKIQPAKLEDSAVYLCASSLSTGTGGNTIYFGEGSWLTVV.

This clonotype was counted between two and nine times. The CDR3 reads CASSEGEVGYTF. CDR3 coding DNA: TGTGCCAGCAGTGAAGGGGAGGTTGGCTACACCTTC. V usage is TRBV6-1 and J usage is TRBJ1-2; D remains ambiguous. The germline V gene encodes CDR1 MNHNS and CDR2 SASEGT. Trimming left V 1 base short and J 7 bases short, with 7 bases between. This CDR3 has 12 residues.

The chain links TRBV5-6 to TRBJ1-3, with D perhaps matching TRBD1 (6 bases). CDR3 length equals 16 residues. The V end lost 2 bases, the J end lost 4 bases, and 16 bases lay between the germline ends. The germline V gene has CDR1 SGHDT and CDR2 YYEEEE. The CDR3 here is CASSLPWGARGNTIYF. Here the CDR3 DNA reads TGTGCCAGCAGCTTACCATGGGGGGCGCGAGGAAACACCATATATTTT.

The V gene is TRBV6-5, the J gene TRBJ1-1; 7 positions agree with TRBD1. V gave up 2 bases and J gave up 5 bases; unmatched junction bases: 2. The CDR3 loop spans 13 amino acids. Germline CDR1 and CDR2: MNHEY and SVGAGI. CDR3 residues: CASSYRGLTEAFF. For the CDR3, the DNA is TGTGCCAGCAGTTACAGGGGGCTGACTGAAGCTTTCTTT.

The rearrangement uses TRBV20-1 and TRBJ2-2; 11 bases map to TRBD1. The CDR3 extends over 15 amino acids. Germline CDR1 and CDR2: DFQATT and SNEGSKA (reference sequence). J gave up 4 bases and V 3 bases, and 4 bases lay outside the gene matches. The DNA for the CDR3 is TGCAGTGCTAGGCGGGGGACAGGGGGCACCGGGGAGCTGTTTTTT. This encodes CSARRGTGGTGELFF.

The V and J genes are TRBV2 and TRBJ2-5; the match to TRBD2 covers 8 bases. CDR1 SNHLY and CDR2 FYNNEI come from the germline V gene. This CDR3 region has 13 residues. Trimming took 6 bases from V and 2 from J; bases not matched to a gene: 2. CDR3 nucleotide sequence: TGTGCCAGCAGGCGGGAGGTACAAGAGACCCAGTACTTC. It specifies CASRREVQETQYF.

This clonotype was seen a handful of times. The rearrangement links TRBV5-5 to TRBJ2-7; D remains ambiguous. The V and J ends lost 2 bases and 3 bases respectively, with 6 bases between them. The length of the CDR3 is 12 residues. Germline lookup yields CDR1 SGHKS and CDR2 YYEKEE (reference sequence). The DNA for the CDR3 is TGTGCCAGCAGCTTAACCCTCTACGAGCAGTACTTC. Translation: CASSLTLYEQYF.

This chain joins TRBV3-1 and TRBJ1-4; D is ambiguous. Trimming took 4 bases from V and 7 from J, leaving 19 bases between them. The CDR3 is 16 amino acids. Germline V gene sequence: CDR1 LGHDT, CDR2 YNNKEL (reference sequence). This CDR3 reads CASSLELWDGVEKLFF. The CDR3 nucleotides are TGTGCCAGCAGCCTAGAGTTATGGGATGGGGTTGAAAAACTGTTTTTT.

This clonotype has ten or more counts. The chain employs TRBV29-1 and TRBJ2-1; 8 positions agree with TRBD1. V dropped 6 bases and J dropped 4; count of bases not matched to a gene: 8. The V gene's germline CDR1 is SQVTM and CDR2 ANQGSEA. The CDR3 loop spans 14 amino acids. The CDR3 coding sequence is TGCAGCGTCCTTGGACAGGGCTCTTACAATGAGCAGTTCTTC. It yields the protein CSVLGQGSYNEQFF.

This rearrangement joins TRBV7-9 to TRBJ1-6, with a tentative D call TRBD1 (6 bases). This CDR3 is built from 17 residues. Looked up from germline, CDR1 is SEHNR and CDR2 is FQNEAQ (reference sequence). The ends were cut back, 5 bases at V and 0 bases at J, with 14 bases in the middle. CDR3 sequence: CASSPRDTSSYNSPLHF. In DNA, the CDR3 is TGTGCCAGCAGCCCCCGGGACACGAGCTCCTATAATTCACCCCTCCACTTT. The full variable domain, completed using reference TRBV7-9 and TRBJ1-6, is DTGVSQNPRHKITKRGQNVTFRCDPISEHNRLYWYRQTLGQGPEFLTYFQNEAQLEKSRLLSDRFSAERPKGSFSTLEIQRTEQGDSAMYLCASSPRDTSSYNSPLHFGNGTRLTVT.

The rearrangement uses TRBV12-3 or TRBV12-4 and TRBJ2-1; D uncertain. The CDR3 contains 11 residues. Trimming stripped 3 bases from V and 10 bases from J, with 7 bases between. CDR3 sequence: CASSLIDEQFF. CDR3 sequence (DNA): TGTGCCAGCAGTTTGATCGACGAGCAGTTCTTC.

V and J are TRBV25-1 and TRBJ1-5, with D possibly TRBD1 on 5 matching bases. V dropped 5 bases and J dropped 12 bases, with 14 bases sitting between them. Per the germline V gene, CDR1 is MGHDK and CDR2 is SYGVNS. This CDR3 comprises 12 residues. This CDR3 reads CASSSSGGRQHF. In nucleotides, the CDR3 is TGTGCCAGCAGTTCCTCCGGGGGACGCCAGCATTTT.

This clonotype was picked up a small number of times. The chain recombines TRBV14 with TRBJ2-3; no clear D gene. The CDR3 loop spans 13 amino acids. V was clipped by 2 bases and J by 4 bases, with 7 bases between them. Germline V CDR1 and CDR2: SGHDN, FVKESK. The CDR3 coding sequence is TGTGCCAGCAGCCAATTGGTGGCAGATACGCAGTATTTT. Encoded protein: CASSQLVADTQYF.

The gene calls are TRBV7-3 and TRBJ1-1; D is undetermined. The germline CDR1 and CDR2 sequences are SGHTA and FQGTGA. The CDR3 has 16 residues. With 5 bases removed from V and 5 bases from J, the gap between germline ends came to 21 bases. CDR3 bases: TGTGCCAGCAGCCCGGCGGGGATGATTCGTGAAACTGAAGCTTTCTTT. As protein: CASSPAGMIRETEAFF.

J is TRBJ1-2 and V is TRBV7-9, with 8 bases lining up with TRBD1. The CDR3 totals 16 residues. The germline V gene has CDR1 SEHNR and CDR2 FQNEAQ (reference sequence). J was trimmed by 2 bases and V by 0 bases; bases with no gene match: 5. CDR3: CASSLAAAGGNYGYTF. The DNA of the CDR3 is TGTGCCAGCAGCTTAGCGGCGGCAGGGGGCAACTATGGCTACACCTTC. The full variable domain, with the rest looked up from reference TRBV7-9 and TRBJ1-2, is DTGVSQNPRHKITKRGQNVTFRCDPISEHNRLYWYRQTLGQGPEFLTYFQNEAQLEKSRLLSDRFSAERPKGSFSTLEIQRTEQGDSAMYLCASSLAAAGGNYGYTFGSGTRLTVV.

The gene calls are TRBV24-1 and TRBJ2-2; D assignment may be TRBD1 or TRBD2 (5 bases each). CDR1 is KGHDR, CDR2 SFDVKD, per germline. Between the trimmed V and J ends, which lost 3 bases and 0 bases, there was a span of 16 bases. The CDR3 spans 18 residues. Here the CDR3 DNA reads TGTGCCACCAGTGATAGCCGGGACGGTATAGCGAACACCGGGGAGCTGTTTTTT. Translating it yields CATSDSRDGIANTGELFF.

This clonotype has at least ten counts. This chain connects TRBV7-2 to TRBJ2-2; D is perhaps TRBD1 (5 bases). The length of the CDR3 is 13 residues. V lost 6 bases to trimming and J lost 4 bases, with 9 bases between them. Germline CDR1 SGHTA, CDR2 FQGNSA. The CDR3 loop reads CASRRTSTGELFF. Written as DNA, the CDR3 is TGTGCCAGCAGACGGACATCCACCGGGGAGCTGTTTTTT.

The sample holds many counts of this clonotype. This chain links TRBV30 with TRBJ2-3; 10 nucleotides align to TRBD2. Trimming took 3 bases from V and 4 from J; bases not matched to a gene: 7. The CDR3 runs 15 residues. Germline V gene sequence: CDR1 GTSNPN, CDR2 SVGIG (reference sequence). The CDR3 DNA reads TGTGCCTGGAGGGAGCGGGGGGGTGGTTCAGATACGCAGTATTTT. Its protein product is CAWRERGGGSDTQYF.

The rearrangement joins TRBV3-1 to TRBJ2-7; TRBD1 is a possible D gene (6 bases). This CDR3 comprises 12 residues. V dropped 3 bases and J dropped 7 bases, with 10 bases sitting between them. The germline V gene encodes CDR1 LGHDT and CDR2 YNNKEL (reference sequence). The CDR3 coding sequence is TGTGCCAGCAGCCACCCAGGGGCTGAGCAGTACTTC. Encoded protein: CASSHPGAEQYF.

The V gene is TRBV5-1, the J gene TRBJ2-5; 8 bases agree with TRBD2. Trimming took 1 base from V and 4 from J; bases not matched to a gene: 12. Per germline, CDR1 SGHRS and CDR2 YFSETQ. This CDR3 is built from 17 residues. This CDR3 reads CASSLTIPGGGGETQYF. The CDR3 coding sequence is TGCGCCAGCAGCTTGACGATCCCGGGGGGGGGAGGAGAGACCCAGTACTTC.

This clonotype appeared a few times. The chain carries TRBV5-1 and TRBJ2-7; D might be TRBD2 (6 bases). The CDR3 runs to 15 residues. Germline CDR1 and CDR2: SGHRS and YFSETQ. Trimming took 0 bases from V and 6 from J, leaving 16 bases between them. The CDR3 reads CASSLGSAGSGEQYF. DNA for the CDR3: TGCGCCAGCAGCTTGGGGTCTGCCGGGAGTGGCGAGCAGTACTTC.